This entry concerns a single T cell receptor beta chain. Its cognate antigen is unknown. The CDR3 consists of 13 residues. V lost 1 base and J lost 5, with 8 bases in between. CDR1 MNHEY and CDR2 SVGAGI come from the germline V gene. The data were obtained in a study of cytotoxic CD8 clonotypes in ibrutinib-treated CLL. Study as a whole: Enrolment comprised over ten relapsed/refractory and about 16 treatment-naive patients; about 17 were IGHV unmutated. Mean values per sample were a few hundred thousand productive templates and more than 90,000 productive rearrangements.

Sequencing was performed with immunoSEQ multiplex PCR; in TCRdb, only in-frame clones are kept and a portion is missing. The sample records over 200,000 clones, roughly three quarters being singletons. Study-level results: Rising at ibrutinib response, clonality subsequently fell back toward baseline at progression. T-cell clonality at baseline went above that of age-matched healthy donors and rose and fell with circulating CD8+ T-cell counts.

The source was PBMCs, collected after 12 months of ibrutinib treatment. The chain uses TRBV6-5 and TRBJ1-1, with D hard to call. The receptor comes from a human donor with chronic lymphocytic leukemia. DNA for the CDR3: TGTGCCAGCAGTTACTGGCAAGGAACTGAAGCTTTCTTT. Translation gives CASSYWQGTEAFF.